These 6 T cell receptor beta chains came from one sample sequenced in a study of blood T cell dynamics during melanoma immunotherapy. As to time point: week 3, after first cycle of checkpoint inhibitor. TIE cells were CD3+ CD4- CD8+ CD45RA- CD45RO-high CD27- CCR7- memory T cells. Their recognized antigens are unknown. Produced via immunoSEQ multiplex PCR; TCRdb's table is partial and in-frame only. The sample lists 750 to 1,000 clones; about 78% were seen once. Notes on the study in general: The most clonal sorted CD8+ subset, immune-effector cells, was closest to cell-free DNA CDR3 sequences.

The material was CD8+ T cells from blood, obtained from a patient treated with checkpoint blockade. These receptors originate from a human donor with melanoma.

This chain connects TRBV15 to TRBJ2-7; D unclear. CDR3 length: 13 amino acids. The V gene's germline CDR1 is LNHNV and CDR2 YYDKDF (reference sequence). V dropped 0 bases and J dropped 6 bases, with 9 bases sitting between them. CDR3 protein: CATSRDSQSEQYF. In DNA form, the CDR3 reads TGTGCCACCAGCAGAGATTCCCAATCCGAGCAGTACTTC.

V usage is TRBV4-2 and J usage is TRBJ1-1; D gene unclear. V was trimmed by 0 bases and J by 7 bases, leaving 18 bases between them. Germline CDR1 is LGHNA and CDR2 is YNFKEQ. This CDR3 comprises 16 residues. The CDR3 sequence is CASSQDRAGESGEAFF. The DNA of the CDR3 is TGTGCCAGCAGCCAAGATCGGGCGGGCGAGTCGGGTGAAGCTTTCTTT.

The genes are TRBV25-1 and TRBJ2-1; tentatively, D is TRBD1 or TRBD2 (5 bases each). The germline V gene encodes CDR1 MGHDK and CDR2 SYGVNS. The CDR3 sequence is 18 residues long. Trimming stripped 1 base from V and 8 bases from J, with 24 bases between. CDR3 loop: CASSESNLWGLGVDEQFF. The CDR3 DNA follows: TGTGCCAGCAGTGAATCAAATCTATGGGGCCTGGGGGTCGATGAGCAGTTCTTC.

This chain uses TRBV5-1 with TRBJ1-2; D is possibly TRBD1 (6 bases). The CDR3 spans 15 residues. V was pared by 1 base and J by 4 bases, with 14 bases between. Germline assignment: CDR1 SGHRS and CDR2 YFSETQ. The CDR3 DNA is TGCGCCAGCAGCTTGTCCGGGGGCGCTCTCTATGGCTACACCTTC. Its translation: CASSLSGGALYGYTF.

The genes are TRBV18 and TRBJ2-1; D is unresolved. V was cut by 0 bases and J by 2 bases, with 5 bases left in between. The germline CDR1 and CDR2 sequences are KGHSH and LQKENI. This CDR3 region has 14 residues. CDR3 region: CASSPPGTYNEQFF. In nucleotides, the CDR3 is TGTGCCAGCTCACCACCGGGAACCTACAATGAGCAGTTCTTC.

In DNA form, the CDR3 reads TGTGCCAGCAGCCTTGTTGTGCCGGGGGGCGTGAATACGCAGTATTTT. Protein product: CASSLVVPGGVNTQYF. V and J are TRBV5-6 and TRBJ2-3; possible D gene TRBD2, 7 bases. Between the trimmed V and J ends, which lost 4 bases and 7 bases, there was a span of 22 bases. The CDR3 contains 16 residues. The germline V gene encodes CDR1 SGHDT and CDR2 YYEEEE.